What follows is one TCR beta chain and its context. This record belongs to a study of shared clonotypes between healthy human individuals. Whole-study context: Per donor, CD8 memory used one plate, CD8 naive used two, CD4 memory used three and CD4 naive used three.

Division of CD4+ cells produced a CD45RA+ naive subset and a CD45RA-negative memory subset. Germline lookup yields CDR1 MNHEY and CDR2 SMNVEV (reference sequence). The CDR3 extends over 15 amino acids. V dropped 3 bases and J dropped 2 bases, with 10 bases sitting between them. The data were produced by immunoSEQ multiplex PCR, yet TCRdb's version contains in-frame clones alone and is incomplete. Of about 960,000 clones listed, around 80% are singletons. The sequenced sample was memory CD4+ T cells sorted from blood. Regarding subset: CD45RA-negative fraction. The receptor was derived from a man between 18 and 29 years old in good health. The chain links TRBV27 to TRBJ2-2; D perhaps matches TRBD2 (6 bases). In nucleotides, the CDR3 is TGTGCCAGCAGTTTCCGGGGACTTAACACCGGGGAGCTGTTTTTT. This codes for CASSFRGLNTGELFF.